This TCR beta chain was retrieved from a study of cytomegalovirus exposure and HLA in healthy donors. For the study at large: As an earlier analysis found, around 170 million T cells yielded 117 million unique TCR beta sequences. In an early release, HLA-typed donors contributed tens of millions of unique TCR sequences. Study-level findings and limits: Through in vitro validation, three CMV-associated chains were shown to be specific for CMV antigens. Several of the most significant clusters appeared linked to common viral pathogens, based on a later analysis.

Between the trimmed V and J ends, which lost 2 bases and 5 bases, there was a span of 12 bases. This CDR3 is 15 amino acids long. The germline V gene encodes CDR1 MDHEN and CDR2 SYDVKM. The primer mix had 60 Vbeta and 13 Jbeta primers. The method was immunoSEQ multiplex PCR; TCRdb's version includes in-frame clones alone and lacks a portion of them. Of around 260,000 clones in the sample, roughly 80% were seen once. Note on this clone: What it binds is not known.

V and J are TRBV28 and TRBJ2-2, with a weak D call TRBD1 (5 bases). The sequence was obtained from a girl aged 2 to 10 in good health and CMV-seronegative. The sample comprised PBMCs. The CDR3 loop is CASSLTGRGTGELFF. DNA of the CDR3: TGTGCCAGCAGTTTAACAGGTAGAGGAACCGGGGAGCTGTTTTTT.